This TCR beta chain derives from a study of blood T cell repertoires in COVID-19. Study context: There were acute and convalescent COVID-19 samples, and they came from the United States, Italy and Spain. PBMCs, B-cell-depleted T cells, or T cells were the source of the cDNA or gDNA that made up the material.

V was pared by 6 bases and J by 5 bases, with 4 bases of the junction left unmatched. The CDR3 is 13 residues long. Looked up from germline, CDR1 is SGHVS and CDR2 is FQNEAQ. This clone was detected a few times. Authors' methods: Estimation of nucleated cell counts was performed using reference gene primer amplification. Produced via immunoSEQ multiplex PCR; TCRdb's table is partial and in-frame only. For V, J and clone size, that table is used; D and trimming come from the DNA. Of 200,000 to 300,000 clones detected, around 89% appear once; the ten largest clones hold approximately 4.2%. V and J are TRBV7-8 and TRBJ1-1, with 9 nucleotides matching TRBD1. The sample consisted of PBMCs or T cells enriched from blood (not recorded which). This TCR came from a woman aged 25 to 39 who had recovered from COVID-19. In DNA form, the CDR3 reads TGTGCCAGCAGGGGACAGGGTTGGACTGAAGCTTTCTTT. Protein product: CASRGQGWTEAFF.